This T cell receptor beta chain is from a study of blood T cell repertoires in COVID-19. Across the study: T cells, B-cell-depleted T cells, or PBMCs supplied cDNA or gDNA.

Using immunoSEQ multiplex PCR, the repertoire was profiled, and TCRdb retains in-frame clones only, with some absent. This sample yields 150,000 to 170,000 clones, of which under 95% are seen a single time; 0.45% to 0.65% belongs to the top ten. Germline-derived CDR1 and CDR2 are KGHDR and SFDVKD. Trimming removed 0 bases at V and 7 bases at J, with 16 bases between. This CDR3 has 16 residues. The sequence was collected from a middle-aged man with acute or convalescent COVID-19. The material sequenced was peripheral blood. V usage is TRBV24-1 and J usage is TRBJ2-3, with D perhaps matching TRBD2 (6 bases). The CDR3 nucleotides read TGTGCCACCAGTGATTTGCAGGTGGGGACTTTAAATACGCAGTATTTT. It encodes CATSDLQVGTLNTQYF.